This T cell receptor (beta chain) emerged from a study of T cells after yellow fever vaccination. This clonotype was counted between two and nine times. Its matching antigen is unknown. Study outcomes and limitations: CD4 and CD8 compartments shared a small share of clonotypes, likely from convergent recombination.

One entry per CDR3 protein, called by TCRdb with MiXCR from the 5' RACE reads. The data show 170,000 or so distinct CDR3 sequences, with approximately 6.2% seen just once and less than 3.5% held by the top ten. Source: CD4+ T cells sorted from PBMCs, taken on the day of the first yellow fever vaccination. The receptor's source is a man between 18 and 35 years old who received the YFV17D yellow fever vaccine.

CDR3 sequence: CASSVETGTNEKLFF. CDR3 DNA sequence: TGCGCCAGCAGCGTTGAGACAGGGACTAATGAAAAACTGTTTTTT. V usage is TRBV5-1 and J usage is TRBJ1-4, with 7 bases identical to TRBD1. The CDR3 totals 15 residues. Per the germline V gene, CDR1 is SGHRS and CDR2 is YFSETQ. J lost 2 bases, V lost 4 bases, and 5 bases had no gene match.